This TCR beta chain derives from a study of T-cell memory formation after mild COVID-19. General study points: While clones contracting from day 15 to 85 were balanced between CD4 and CD8, later expanders leaned CD4+. Cross-reactive memory seemingly joined, as some responding clones were found in pre-infection memory.

UMIs and sample barcodes were carried by the TCR alpha and TCR beta cDNA libraries that 5'RACE produced using constant-segment primers. TCRdb reprocessed the 5' RACE reads with MiXCR, giving one entry per CDR3 protein. The table records nearly 350,000 distinct CDR3 sequences, 13% of them present only once. Only a few counts were recorded for this clonotype. Its antigen is unknown. The CDR3 totals 16 residues. CDR1 MGHRA and CDR2 YSYEKL come from the germline V gene. V was cut by 1 base and J by 2 bases, with 13 bases left in between. This receptor was identified in a man in his late teens or twenties who had mild COVID-19 (a few samples of this study predate the infection). Cell type and time point are not known. V and J are TRBV4-1 and TRBJ2-3, with D tentatively TRBD2 (6 bases). Sequenced input: PBMCs or a T cell subset sorted from them (not recorded which). The DNA for the CDR3 is TGCGCCAGCAGCCAAGTTGCGGGACCTATCACAGATACGCAGTATTTT. It is translated as CASSQVAGPITDTQYF.